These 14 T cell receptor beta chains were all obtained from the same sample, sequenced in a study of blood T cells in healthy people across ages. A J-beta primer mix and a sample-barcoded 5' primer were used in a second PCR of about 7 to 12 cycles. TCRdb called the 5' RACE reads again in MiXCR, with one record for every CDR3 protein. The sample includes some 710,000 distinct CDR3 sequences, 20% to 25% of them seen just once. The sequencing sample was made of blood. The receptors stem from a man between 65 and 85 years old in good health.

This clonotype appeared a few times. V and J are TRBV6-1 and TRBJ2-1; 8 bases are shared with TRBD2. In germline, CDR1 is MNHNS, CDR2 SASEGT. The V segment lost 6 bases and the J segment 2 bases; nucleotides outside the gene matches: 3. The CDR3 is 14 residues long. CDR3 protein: CASSEREPYNEQFF. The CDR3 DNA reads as TGTGCCAGCAGCGAGCGGGAGCCCTACAATGAGCAGTTCTTC.

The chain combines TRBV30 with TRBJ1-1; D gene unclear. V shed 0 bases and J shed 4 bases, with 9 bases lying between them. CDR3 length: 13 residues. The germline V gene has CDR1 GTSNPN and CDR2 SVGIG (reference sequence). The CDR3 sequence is CAWSVRTATEAFF. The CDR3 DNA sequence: TGTGCCTGGAGTGTAAGAACAGCCACTGAAGCTTTCTTT.

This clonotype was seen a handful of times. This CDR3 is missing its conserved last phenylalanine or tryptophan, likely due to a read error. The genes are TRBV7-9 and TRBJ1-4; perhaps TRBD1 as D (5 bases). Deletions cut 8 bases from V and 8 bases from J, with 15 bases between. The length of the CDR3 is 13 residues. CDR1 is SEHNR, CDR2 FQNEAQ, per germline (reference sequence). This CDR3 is CASGGTLGEKLFS. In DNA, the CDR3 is TGTGCCAGCGGCGGGACGCTAGGCGAAAAACTGTTTTCT.

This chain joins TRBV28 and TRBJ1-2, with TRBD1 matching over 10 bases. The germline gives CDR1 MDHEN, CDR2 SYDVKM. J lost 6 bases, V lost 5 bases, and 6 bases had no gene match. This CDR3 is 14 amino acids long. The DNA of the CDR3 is TGTGCCAGCAGTCCCCCGGGACAGGGGAATGGCTACACCTTC. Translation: CASSPPGQGNGYTF.

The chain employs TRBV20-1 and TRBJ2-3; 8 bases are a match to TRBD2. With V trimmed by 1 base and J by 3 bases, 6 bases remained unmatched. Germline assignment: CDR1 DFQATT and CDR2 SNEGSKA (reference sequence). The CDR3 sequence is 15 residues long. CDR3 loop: CSARGESGRTDTQYF. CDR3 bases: TGCAGTGCTAGAGGGGAGAGCGGGAGAACAGATACGCAGTATTTT.

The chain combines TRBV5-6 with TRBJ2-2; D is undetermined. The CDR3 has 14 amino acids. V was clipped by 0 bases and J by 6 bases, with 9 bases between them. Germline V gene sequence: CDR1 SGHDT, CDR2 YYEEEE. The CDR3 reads CASSLGTHAGELFF. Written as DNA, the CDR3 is TGTGCCAGCAGCTTGGGAACACACGCCGGGGAGCTGTTTTTT. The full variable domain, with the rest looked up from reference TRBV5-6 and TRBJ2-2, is DAGVTQSPTHLIKTRGQQVTLRCSPKSGHDTVSWYQQALGQGPQFIFQYYEEEERQRGNFPDRFSGHQFPNYSSELNVNALLLGDSALYLCASSLGTHAGELFFGEGSRLTVL.

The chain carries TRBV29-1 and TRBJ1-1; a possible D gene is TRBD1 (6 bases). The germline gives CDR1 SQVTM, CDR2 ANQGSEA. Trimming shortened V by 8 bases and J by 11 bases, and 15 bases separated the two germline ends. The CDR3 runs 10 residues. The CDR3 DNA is TGCAGCTTGAGGACAGACCGGGCTTTCTTT. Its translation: CSLRTDRAFF.

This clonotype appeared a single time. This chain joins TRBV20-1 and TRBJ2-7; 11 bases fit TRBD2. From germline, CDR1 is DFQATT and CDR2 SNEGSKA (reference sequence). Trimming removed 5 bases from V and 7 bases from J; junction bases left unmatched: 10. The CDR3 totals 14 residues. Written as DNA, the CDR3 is TGCAGTGCTCCGACTAGCGGGGCACTTGGGGAGCAGTACTTC. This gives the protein CSAPTSGALGEQYF.

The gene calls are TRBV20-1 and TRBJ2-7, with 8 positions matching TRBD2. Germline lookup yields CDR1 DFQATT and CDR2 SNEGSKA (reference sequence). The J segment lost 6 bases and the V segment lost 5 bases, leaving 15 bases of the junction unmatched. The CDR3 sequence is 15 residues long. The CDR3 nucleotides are TGCAGTGCTCCTAAGATCCGGGGGGGATCTTCCGAGCAGTACTTC. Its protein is CSAPKIRGGSSEQYF.

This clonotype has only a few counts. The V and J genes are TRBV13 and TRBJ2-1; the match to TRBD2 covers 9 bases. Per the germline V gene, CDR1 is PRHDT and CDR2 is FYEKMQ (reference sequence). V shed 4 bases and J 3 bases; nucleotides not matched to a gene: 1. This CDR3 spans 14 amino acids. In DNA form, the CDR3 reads TGTGCCAGCAGCTCGACTAGCGGCTACAATGAGCAGTTCTTC. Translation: CASSSTSGYNEQFF.

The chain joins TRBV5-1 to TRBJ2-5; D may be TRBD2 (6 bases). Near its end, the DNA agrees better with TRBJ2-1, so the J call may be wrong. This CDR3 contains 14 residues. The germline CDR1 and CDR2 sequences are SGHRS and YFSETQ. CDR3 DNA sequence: TGCGCCAGCAGCTCGGCGGGACCCAGCAATGAGCAGTTCTTC. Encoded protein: CASSSAGPSNEQFF.

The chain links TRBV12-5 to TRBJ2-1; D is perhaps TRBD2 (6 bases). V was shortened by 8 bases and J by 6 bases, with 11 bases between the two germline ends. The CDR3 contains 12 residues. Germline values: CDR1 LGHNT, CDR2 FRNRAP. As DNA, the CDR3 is TGTGCTAGTAGAATCGGGAGCAATGAGCAGTTCTTC. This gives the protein CASRIGSNEQFF.

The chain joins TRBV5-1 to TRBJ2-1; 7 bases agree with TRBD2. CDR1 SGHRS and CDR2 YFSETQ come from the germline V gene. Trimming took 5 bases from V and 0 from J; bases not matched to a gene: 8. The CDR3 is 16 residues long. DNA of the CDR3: TGCGCCAGCAGAGCTAGCGGTCGGAGCTCCTACAATGAGCAGTTCTTC. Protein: CASRASGRSSYNEQFF.

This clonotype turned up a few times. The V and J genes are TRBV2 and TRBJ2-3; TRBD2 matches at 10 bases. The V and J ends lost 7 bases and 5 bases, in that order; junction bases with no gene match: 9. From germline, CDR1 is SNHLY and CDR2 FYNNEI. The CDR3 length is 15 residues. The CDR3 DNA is TGTGCCAGCAAAGCCGGACTAGCGGTGGGAGATACGCAGTATTTT. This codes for CASKAGLAVGDTQYF.